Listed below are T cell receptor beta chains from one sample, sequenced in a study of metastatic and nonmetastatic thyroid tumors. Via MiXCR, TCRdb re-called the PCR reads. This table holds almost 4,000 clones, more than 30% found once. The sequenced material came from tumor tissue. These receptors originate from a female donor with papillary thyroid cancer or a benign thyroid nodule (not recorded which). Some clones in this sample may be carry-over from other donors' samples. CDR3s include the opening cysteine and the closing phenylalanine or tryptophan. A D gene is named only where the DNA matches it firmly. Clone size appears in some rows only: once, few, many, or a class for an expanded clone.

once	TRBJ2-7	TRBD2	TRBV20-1	CSARDSGSGYEQYF	TGCAGTGCTAGAGATAGCGGGAGTGGGTACGAGCAGTACTTC
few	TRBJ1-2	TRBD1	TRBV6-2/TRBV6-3	CASSGQGTNTF	TGTGCCAGCAGTGGACAGGGTACGAACACCTTC
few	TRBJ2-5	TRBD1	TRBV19	CASSMRAGGQETQYF	TGTGCCAGTAGTATGCGGGCAGGGGGCCAAGAGACCCAGTACTTC
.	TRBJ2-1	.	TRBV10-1	CASSPDETRSYNEQFF	TGCGCCAGCAGTCCGGACGAAACCCGCTCCTACAATGAGCAGTTCTTC
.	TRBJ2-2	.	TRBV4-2	CASNPRNPGRDTGELFF	TGTGCCAGCAACCCCCGGAACCCAGGGCGGGACACCGGGGAGCTGTTTTTT
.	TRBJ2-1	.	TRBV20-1	CSARDHVKGEQFF	TGCAGTGCTAGAGATCACGTGAAAGGTGAGCAGTTCTTC
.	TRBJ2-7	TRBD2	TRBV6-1	CASRTSGGSYEQYF	TGTGCCAGCAGAACTAGCGGGGGTTCCTACGAGCAGTACTTC
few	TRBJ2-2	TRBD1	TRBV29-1	CSAGQGDTGELFF	TGCAGCGCGGGACAGGGCGACACCGGGGAGCTGTTTTTT
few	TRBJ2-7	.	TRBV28	CASRGLHYEQYF	TGTGCCAGCAGGGGGCTGCACTACGAGCAGTACTTC
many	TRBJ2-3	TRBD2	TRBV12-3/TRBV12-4	CASSLEREGSRTDTQYF	TGTGCCAGCAGTTTAGAGCGGGAGGGGTCACGCACAGATACGCAGTATTTT
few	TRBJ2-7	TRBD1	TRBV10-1	CASSPGTGGTYEQYF	TGCGCCAGCAGTCCCGGGACAGGGGGGACCTACGAGCAGTACTTC
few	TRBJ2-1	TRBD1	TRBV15	CATSTGQDLYNEQFF	TGTGCCACCAGTACCGGACAGGATTTATACAATGAGCAGTTCTTC
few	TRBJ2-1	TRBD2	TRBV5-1	CASSPGLASILSYEQFF	TGCGCCAGCAGCCCCGGACTAGCGTCGATCCTCTCTTATGAGCAGTTCTTC
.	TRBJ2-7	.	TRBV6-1	CASRSDRLYYEQYF	TGTGCCAGCAGATCGGACCGCCTATACTACGAGCAGTACTTC
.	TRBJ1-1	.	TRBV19	CASSSLLNTEAFF	TGTGCCAGTAGTAGTCTGTTGAACACTGAAGCTTTCTTT
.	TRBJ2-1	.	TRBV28	CASSSSLSYNEQFF	TGTGCCAGCAGTTCCTCGCTCTCCTACAATGAGCAGTTCTTC
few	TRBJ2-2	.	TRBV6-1	CASREDRVANTGELFF	TGTGCCAGCAGGGAGGACAGAGTCGCGAACACCGGGGAGCTGTTTTTT
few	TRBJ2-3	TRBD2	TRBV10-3	CAIGLGLAGATDTQYF	TGTGCCATCGGGTTGGGTCTAGCGGGCGCCACGGATACGCAGTATTTT